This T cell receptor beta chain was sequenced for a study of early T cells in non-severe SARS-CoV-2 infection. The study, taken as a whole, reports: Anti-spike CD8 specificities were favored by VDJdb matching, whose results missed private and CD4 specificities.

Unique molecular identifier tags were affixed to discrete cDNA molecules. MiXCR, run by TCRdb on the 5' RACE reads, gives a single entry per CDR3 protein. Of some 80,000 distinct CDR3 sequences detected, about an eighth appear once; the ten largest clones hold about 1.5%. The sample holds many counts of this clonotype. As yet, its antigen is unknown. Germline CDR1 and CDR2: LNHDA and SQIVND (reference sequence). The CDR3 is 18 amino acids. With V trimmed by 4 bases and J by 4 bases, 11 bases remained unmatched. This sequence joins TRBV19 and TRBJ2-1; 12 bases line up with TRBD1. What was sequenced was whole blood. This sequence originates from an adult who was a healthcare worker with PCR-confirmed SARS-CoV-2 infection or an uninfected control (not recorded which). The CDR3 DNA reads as TGTGCCAGTAGTACGGGACAGGGGGCGAGGCCCGGGTACAATGAGCAGTTCTTC. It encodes CASSTGQGARPGYNEQFF.